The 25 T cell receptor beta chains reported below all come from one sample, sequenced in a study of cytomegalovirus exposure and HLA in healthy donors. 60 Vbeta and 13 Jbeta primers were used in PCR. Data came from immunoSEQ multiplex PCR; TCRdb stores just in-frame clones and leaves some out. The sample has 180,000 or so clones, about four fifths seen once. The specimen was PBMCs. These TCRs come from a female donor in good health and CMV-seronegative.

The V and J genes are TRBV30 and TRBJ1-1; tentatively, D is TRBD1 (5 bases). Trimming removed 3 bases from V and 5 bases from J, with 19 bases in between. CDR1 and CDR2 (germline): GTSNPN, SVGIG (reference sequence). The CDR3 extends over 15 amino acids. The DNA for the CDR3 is TGTGCCTGGAGGTCCCGGGGGAGGGAGGGGACTGAAGCTTTCTTT. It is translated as CAWRSRGREGTEAFF.

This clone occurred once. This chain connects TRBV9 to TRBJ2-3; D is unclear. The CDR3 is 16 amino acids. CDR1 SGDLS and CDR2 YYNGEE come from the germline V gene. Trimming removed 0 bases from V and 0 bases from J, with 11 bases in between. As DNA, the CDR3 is TGTGCCAGCAGCGTAGCAGGTGTCTCTAGCACAGATACGCAGTATTTT. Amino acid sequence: CASSVAGVSSTDTQYF.

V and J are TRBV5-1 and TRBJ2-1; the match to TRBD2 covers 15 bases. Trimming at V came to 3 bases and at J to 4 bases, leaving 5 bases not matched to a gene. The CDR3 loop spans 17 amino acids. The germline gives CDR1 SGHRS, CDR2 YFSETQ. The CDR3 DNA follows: TGCGCCAGCAGCTGGGGACTAGCGGGGGGAATATACAATGAGCAGTTCTTC. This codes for CASSWGLAGGIYNEQFF.

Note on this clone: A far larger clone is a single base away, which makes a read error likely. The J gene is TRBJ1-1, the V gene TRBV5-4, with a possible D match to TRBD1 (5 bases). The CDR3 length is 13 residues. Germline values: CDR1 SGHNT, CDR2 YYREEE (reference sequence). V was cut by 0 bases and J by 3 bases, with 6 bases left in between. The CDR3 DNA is TGTGCCAGCAGCTTGGTCAGGGACACTGAAGCTTTCTTT. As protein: CASSLVRDTEAFF. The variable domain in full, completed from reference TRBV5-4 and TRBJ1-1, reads ETGVTQSPTHLIKTRGQQVTLRCSSQSGHNTVSWYQQALGQGPQFIFQYYREEENGRGNFPPRFSGLQFPNYSSELNVNALELDDSALYLCASSLVRDTEAFFGQGTRLTVV.

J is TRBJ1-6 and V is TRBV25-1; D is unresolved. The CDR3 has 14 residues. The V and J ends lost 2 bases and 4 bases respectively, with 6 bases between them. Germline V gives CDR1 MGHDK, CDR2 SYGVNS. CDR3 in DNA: TGTGCCAGCAGTGAACCCAGTTATAATTCACCCCTCCACTTT. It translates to CASSEPSYNSPLHF.

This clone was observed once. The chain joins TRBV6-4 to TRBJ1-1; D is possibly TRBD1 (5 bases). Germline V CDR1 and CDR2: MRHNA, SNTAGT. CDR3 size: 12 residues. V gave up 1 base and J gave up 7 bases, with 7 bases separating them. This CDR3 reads CASSDWGGEAFF. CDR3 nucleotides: TGTGCCAGCAGTGACTGGGGGGGTGAAGCTTTCTTT.

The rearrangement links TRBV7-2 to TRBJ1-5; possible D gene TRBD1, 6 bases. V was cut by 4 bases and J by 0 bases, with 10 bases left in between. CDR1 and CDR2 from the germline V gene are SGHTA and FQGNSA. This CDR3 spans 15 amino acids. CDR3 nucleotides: TGTGCCAGCAGCTGGGGGCAGTATAGCAATCAGCCCCAGCATTTT. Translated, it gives CASSWGQYSNQPQHF. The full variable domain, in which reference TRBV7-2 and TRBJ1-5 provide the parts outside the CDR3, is GAGVSQSPSNKVTEKGKDVELRCDPISGHTALYWYRQSLGQGLEFLIYFQGNSAPDKSGLPSDRFSAERTGGSVSTLTIQRTQQEDSAVYLCASSWGQYSNQPQHFGDGTRLSIL.

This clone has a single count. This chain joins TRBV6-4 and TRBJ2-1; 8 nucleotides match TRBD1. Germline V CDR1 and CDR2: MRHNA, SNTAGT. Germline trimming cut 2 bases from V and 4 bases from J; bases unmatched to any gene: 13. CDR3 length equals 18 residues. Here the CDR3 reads CASSDSFGQGPMYNEQFF. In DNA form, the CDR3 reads TGTGCCAGCAGTGACAGTTTTGGACAGGGCCCTATGTACAATGAGCAGTTCTTC.

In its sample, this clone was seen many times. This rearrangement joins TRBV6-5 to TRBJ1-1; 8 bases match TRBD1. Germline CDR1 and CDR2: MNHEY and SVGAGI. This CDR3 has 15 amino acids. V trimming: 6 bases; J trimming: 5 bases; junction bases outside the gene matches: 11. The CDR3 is CASSRNRGVRTEAFF. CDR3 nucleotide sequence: TGTGCCAGCAGCCGTAACAGGGGGGTAAGAACTGAAGCTTTCTTT.

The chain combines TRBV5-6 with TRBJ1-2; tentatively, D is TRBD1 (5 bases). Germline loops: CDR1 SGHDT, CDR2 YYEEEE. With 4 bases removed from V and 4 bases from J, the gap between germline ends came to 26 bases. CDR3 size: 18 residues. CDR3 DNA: TGTGCCAGCAGCAACACAATTCAACGGGGGGGGATCCCCTATGGCTACACCTTC. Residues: CASSNTIQRGGIPYGYTF.

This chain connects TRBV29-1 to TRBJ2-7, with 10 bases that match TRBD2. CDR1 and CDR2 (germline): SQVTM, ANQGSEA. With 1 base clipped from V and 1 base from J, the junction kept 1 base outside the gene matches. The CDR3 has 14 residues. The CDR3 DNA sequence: TGCAGCGTTGAAGTAGCGGGAGGATCCTACGAGCAGTACTTC. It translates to CSVEVAGGSYEQYF.

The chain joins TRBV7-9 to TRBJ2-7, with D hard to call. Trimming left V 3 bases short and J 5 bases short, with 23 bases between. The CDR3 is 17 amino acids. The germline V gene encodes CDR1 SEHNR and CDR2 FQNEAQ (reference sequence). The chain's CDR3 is CASSFGRSAVQANEQYF. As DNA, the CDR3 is TGTGCCAGCAGCTTTGGTCGCTCGGCCGTTCAGGCGAACGAGCAGTACTTC.

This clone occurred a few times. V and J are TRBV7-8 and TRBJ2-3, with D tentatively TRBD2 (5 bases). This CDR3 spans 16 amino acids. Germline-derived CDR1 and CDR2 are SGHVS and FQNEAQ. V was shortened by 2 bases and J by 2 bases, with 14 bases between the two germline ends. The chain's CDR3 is CASSLLRTGNTDTQYF. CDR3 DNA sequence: TGTGCCAGCAGCTTATTGAGAACGGGGAACACAGATACGCAGTATTTT.

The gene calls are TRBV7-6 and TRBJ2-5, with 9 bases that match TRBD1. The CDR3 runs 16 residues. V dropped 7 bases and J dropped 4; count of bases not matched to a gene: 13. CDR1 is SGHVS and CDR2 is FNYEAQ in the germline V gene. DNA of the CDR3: TGTGCCAGCACCCAGCGGGGACAGGGAAGCCCAGAGACCCAGTACTTC. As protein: CASTQRGQGSPETQYF.

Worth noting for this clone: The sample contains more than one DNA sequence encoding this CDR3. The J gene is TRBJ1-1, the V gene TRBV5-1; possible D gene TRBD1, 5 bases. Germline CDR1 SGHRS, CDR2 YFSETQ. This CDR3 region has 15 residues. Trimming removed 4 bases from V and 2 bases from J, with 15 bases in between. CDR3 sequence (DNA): TGCGCCAGCAGCGCACTGCAGGGAAGAAACACTGAAGCTTTCTTT. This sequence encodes CASSALQGRNTEAFF.

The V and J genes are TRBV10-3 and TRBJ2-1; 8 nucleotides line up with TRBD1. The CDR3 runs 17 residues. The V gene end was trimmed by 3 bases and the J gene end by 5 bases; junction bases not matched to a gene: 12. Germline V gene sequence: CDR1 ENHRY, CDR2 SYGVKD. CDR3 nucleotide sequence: TGTGCCATCAGTGATGGTCTTGGGACAGGCTATGACAATGAGCAGTTCTTC. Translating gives CAISDGLGTGYDNEQFF.

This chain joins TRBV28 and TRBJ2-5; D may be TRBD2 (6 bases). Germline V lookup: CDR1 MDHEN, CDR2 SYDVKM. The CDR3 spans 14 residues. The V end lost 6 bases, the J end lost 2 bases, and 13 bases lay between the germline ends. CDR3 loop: CASSPAEGQETQYF. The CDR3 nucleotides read TGTGCCAGCAGCCCGGCGGAGGGGCAAGAGACCCAGTACTTC.

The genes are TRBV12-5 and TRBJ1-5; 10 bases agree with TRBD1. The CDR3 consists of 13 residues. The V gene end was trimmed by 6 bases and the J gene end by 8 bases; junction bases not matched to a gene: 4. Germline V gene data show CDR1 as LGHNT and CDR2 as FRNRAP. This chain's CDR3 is CASGRTGGEPQHF. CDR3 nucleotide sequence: TGTGCTAGTGGACGGACAGGGGGGGAGCCCCAGCATTTT. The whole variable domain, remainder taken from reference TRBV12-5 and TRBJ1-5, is DARVTQTPRHKVTEMGQEVTMRCQPILGHNTVFWYRQTMMQGLELLAYFRNRAPLDDSGMPKDRFSAEMPDATLATLKIQPSEPRDSAVYFCASGRTGGEPQHFGDGTRLSIL.

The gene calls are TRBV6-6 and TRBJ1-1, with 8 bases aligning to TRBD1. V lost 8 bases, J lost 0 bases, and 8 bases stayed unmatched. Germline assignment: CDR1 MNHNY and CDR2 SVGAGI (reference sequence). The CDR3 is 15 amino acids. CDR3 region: CASDPHRGMNTEAFF. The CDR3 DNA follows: TGTGCCAGCGACCCACACAGGGGGATGAACACTGAAGCTTTCTTT.

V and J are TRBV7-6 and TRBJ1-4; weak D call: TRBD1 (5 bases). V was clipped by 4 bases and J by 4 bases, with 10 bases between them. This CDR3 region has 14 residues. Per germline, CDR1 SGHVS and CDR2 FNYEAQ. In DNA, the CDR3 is TGTGCCAGCAGCTCCCGGGGGATTAATGAAAAACTGTTTTTT. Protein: CASSSRGINEKLFF.

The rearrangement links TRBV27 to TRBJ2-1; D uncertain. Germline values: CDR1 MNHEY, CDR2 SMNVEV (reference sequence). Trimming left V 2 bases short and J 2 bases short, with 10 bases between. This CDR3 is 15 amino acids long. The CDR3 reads CASSLSRNPYNEQFF. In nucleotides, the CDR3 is TGTGCCAGCAGTTTAAGCAGGAACCCCTACAATGAGCAGTTCTTC.

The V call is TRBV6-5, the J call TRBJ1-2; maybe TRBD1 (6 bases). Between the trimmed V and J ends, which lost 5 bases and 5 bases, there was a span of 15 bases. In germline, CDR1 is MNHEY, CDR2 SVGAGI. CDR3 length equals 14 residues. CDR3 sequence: CASSGDRTGYGYTF. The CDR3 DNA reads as TGTGCCAGCAGTGGGGACCGTACAGGGTATGGCTACACCTTC.

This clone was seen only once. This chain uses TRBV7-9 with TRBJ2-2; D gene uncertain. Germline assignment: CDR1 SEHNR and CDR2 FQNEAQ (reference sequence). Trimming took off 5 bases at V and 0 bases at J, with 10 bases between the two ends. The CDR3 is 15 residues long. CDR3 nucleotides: TGTGCCAGCAGCGCAACTAACTCGAACACCGGGGAGCTGTTTTTT. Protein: CASSATNSNTGELFF.

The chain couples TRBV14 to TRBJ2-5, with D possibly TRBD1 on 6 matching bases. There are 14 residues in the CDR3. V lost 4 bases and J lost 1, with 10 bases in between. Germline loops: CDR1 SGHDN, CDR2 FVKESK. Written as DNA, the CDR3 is TGTGCCAGCAGCCCGCAGGGGTTCCAAGAGACCCAGTACTTC. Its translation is CASSPQGFQETQYF.

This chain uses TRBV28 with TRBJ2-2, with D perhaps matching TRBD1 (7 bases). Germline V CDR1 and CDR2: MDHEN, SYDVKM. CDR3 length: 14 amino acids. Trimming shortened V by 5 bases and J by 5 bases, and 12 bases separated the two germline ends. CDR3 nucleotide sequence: TGTGCCAGCAGTGCGGGACAGTTGACCGGGGAGCTGTTTTTT. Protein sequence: CASSAGQLTGELFF.